Below are 3 T cell receptor beta chains sequenced from a single sample in a study of control samples from healthy donors and cancer patients. The repertoire was sequenced with immunoSEQ multiplex PCR; TCRdb's copy has only in-frame clones and lacks some. The table shows approximately 170,000 clones, with 90% to 95% occurring only once. The sample taken for sequencing was blood. These TCRs come from a man younger than 40 in good health.

Worth noting for this clone: At the DNA level, this CDR3 is encoded by other sequences in the same sample as well. J is TRBJ2-1 and V is TRBV9; D possibly corresponds to TRBD1 (6 bases). Germline CDR1 is SGDLS and CDR2 is YYNGEE. The CDR3 covers 15 residues. The V end was cut by 0 bases, the J end by 0 bases, with 7 bases between. CDR3 sequence reads: CASSVGGGSYNEQFF. The CDR3, as DNA: TGTGCCAGCAGCGTAGGAGGGGGCTCCTACAATGAGCAGTTCTTC.

V gene TRBV24-1 combines with J gene TRBJ1-2, with 8 bases identical to TRBD1. The CDR3 runs to 13 residues. The V gene's germline CDR1 is KGHDR and CDR2 SFDVKD. V was clipped by 4 bases and J by 4 bases; unmatched bases: 1. In DNA, the CDR3 is TGTGCCACCAGTGACGGACAGGGCTATGGCTACACCTTC. This encodes CATSDGQGYGYTF.

The V and J genes are TRBV2 and TRBJ2-1; 13 bases match TRBD2. This CDR3 is built from 13 residues. Germline CDR1 is SNHLY and CDR2 is FYNNEI. V gave up 6 bases and J gave up 13 bases; unmatched junction bases: 6. CDR3 in DNA: TGTGCCAGCAGAGGACTAGCGGGGGCGAAACAGTTCTTC. Translated: CASRGLAGAKQFF.